Listed below are T cell receptor beta chains from one sample, sequenced in a study of T cell responses to AZD1222 COVID-19 vaccine. Generated by immunoSEQ multiplex PCR, the TCRdb table keeps only in-frame clones and is missing some. The sample gives roughly 62,000 clones, more than 70% of which show up once; around 15% is in the top ten. Sequenced material: peripheral blood, taken on day 0 of AZD1222 vaccination. These receptors originate from an adult in good health. Both conserved end residues are part of each CDR3. D genes are given only for firm matches. The size entry is marked missing in some rows and otherwise reads once, few, many or a size class.

TRBJ1-1,few,TRBV28,NA,CASSFHRGSEAFF,TGTGCCAGCAGCTTCCATAGGGGTAGTGAAGCTTTCTTT
TRBJ2-5,NA,TRBV14,NA,CASSQGRHSQETQYF,TGTGCCAGCAGCCAAGGTCGTCACAGCCAAGAGACCCAGTACTTC
TRBJ1-3,few,TRBV4-3,NA,CASSQRAFSGNTIYF,TGCGCCAGCAGCCAGCGGGCATTCTCTGGAAACACCATATATTTT
TRBJ2-5,NA,TRBV18,NA,CASSPPVGQETQYF,TGTGCCAGCTCACCACCGGTTGGTCAAGAGACCCAGTACTTC
TRBJ2-7,NA,TRBV4-3,NA,CASSPSPDEQYF,TGCGCCAGCAGCCCGTCCCCCGACGAGCAGTACTTC
TRBJ2-3,NA,TRBV6-5,TRBD1,CASRSDRDTDTQYF,TGTGCCAGCAGATCCGACAGGGACACAGATACGCAGTATTTT
TRBJ1-2,NA,TRBV24-1,TRBD1,CATSDPGGREGYTF,TGTGCCACCAGTGACCCAGGGGGCCGAGAAGGCTACACCTTC
TRBJ2-4,NA,TRBV19,NA,CASSGRFLAKNIQYF,TGTGCCAGTAGTGGCCGGTTCCTAGCCAAAAACATTCAGTACTTC
TRBJ1-5,medium-sized,TRBV11-2,NA,CASSLDDSLRPQHF,TGTGCCAGCAGCTTAGACGACAGTCTCCGGCCCCAGCATTTT
TRBJ2-2,NA,TRBV15,NA,CATSRDLGTGELFF,TGTGCCACCAGCAGAGATCTAGGGACCGGGGAGCTGTTTTTT
TRBJ1-2,NA,TRBV19,NA,CASSGRETHGYTF,TGTGCCAGTAGCGGGCGGGAGACCCATGGCTACACCTTC
TRBJ2-6,NA,TRBV5-8,NA,CASSLEVGSSGANVLTF,TGTGCCAGCAGCTTGGAGGTGGGAAGCTCTGGGGCCAACGTCCTGACTTTC
TRBJ1-2,NA,TRBV7-3,TRBD1,CASSSTGGEYGYTF,TGTGCCAGCAGCTCTACAGGGGGCGAGTATGGCTACACCTTC
TRBJ2-1,NA,TRBV11-3,TRBD2,CASTPWASGGSQSSYNEQFF,TGTGCCAGCACCCCTTGGGCTAGCGGGGGGTCACAAAGCTCCTACAATGAGCAGTTCTTC
TRBJ1-5,NA,TRBV28,NA,CASSLSRGGQPQHF,TGTGCCAGCAGTTTATCGAGGGGGGGTCAGCCCCAGCATTTT
TRBJ2-5,NA,TRBV18,TRBD2,CASSRTSGETQYF,TGTGCCAGCTCACGGACTAGCGGAGAGACCCAGTACTTC